This TCR beta chain stems from a study of cytomegalovirus exposure and HLA in healthy donors. Remarks on this clone: The antigen remains unidentified.

Overall study findings and caveats: High specificity and sensitivity for cytomegalovirus status were reported for the classifier. Being productive about 87% or about 30% of the time was typical of most TCR beta V segments in an earlier analysis. Association with HLA alleles at 0.05 false discovery rate was found for 15,000 or so TCR beta sequences in a later analysis. In a later analysis, a genetic analysis reported fewer productive-TCR N-insertions in an Asian-associated ancestry cluster than the cohort average.

The CDR3 extends over 16 amino acids. Trimming took 3 bases from V and 0 from J, leaving 12 bases between them. Per the germline V gene, CDR1 is SNHLY and CDR2 is FYNNEI. PCR was performed using 60 Vbeta and 13 Jbeta primers. Clones were read by immunoSEQ multiplex PCR, and TCRdb kept only the in-frame ones, dropping some. The table lists approximately 270,000 clones, about 80% of them singletons. The sample was PBMCs. The chain combines TRBV2 with TRBJ1-3, with D possibly TRBD1 on 6 matching bases. This receptor was taken from a girl aged 2-10 years in good health and CMV-seronegative. The CDR3 region is CASSDQGQISGNTIYF. The CDR3 bases are TGTGCCAGCAGTGATCAAGGACAGATCTCTGGAAACACCATATATTTT.